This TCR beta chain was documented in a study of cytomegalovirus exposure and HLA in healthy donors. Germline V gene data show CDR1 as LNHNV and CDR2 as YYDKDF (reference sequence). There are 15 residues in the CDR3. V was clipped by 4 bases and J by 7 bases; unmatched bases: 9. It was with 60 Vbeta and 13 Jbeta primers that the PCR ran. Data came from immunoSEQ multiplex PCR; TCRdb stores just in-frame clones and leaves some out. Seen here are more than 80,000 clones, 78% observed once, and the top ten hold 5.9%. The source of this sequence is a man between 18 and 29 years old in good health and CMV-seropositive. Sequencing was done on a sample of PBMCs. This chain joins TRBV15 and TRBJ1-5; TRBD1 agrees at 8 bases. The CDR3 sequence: CATSTRTGNRQPQHF. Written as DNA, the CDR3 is TGTGCCACCAGCACCCGGACAGGGAATAGACAGCCCCAGCATTTT.